A single sample is the source of the 9 T cell receptor beta chains below, sequenced in a study of T cell repertoires in cytomegalovirus infection (dated by TCRdb to the late 2010s). The treatment or condition label on this specimen signifies: in vitro stimulation with specific CMV peptide epitopes to enrich CMV-specific T cells. No cognate antigen is known for these TCRs. These reads were obtained on an Illumina HiSeq 1500. The raw public data were reprocessed by TCRdb itself: fastp quality trimming at Q25, MiXCR clonotype calling, in-frame beta chains only. Every distinct CDR3 protein forms one entry, paired with its most common genes and DNA. The sample table holds hundreds of thousands of distinct CDR3 sequences, of which about 33% were seen once. Clones ranked in the top ten supply roughly a sixth of the sample. The sequenced sample was cultured PBMCs, obtained from culture after CMV antigen stimulation. All receptors derive from a human donor in good health (CMV status not recorded). Some clones in this sample may be carry-over from other donors' samples.

This sequence joins TRBV11-2 and TRBJ2-1, with D unresolved. V was clipped by 3 bases and J by 0 bases, with 18 bases between them. This CDR3 is 18 amino acids long. Germline V gene lookup returns CDR1 SGHAT and CDR2 FQNNGV. The CDR3 nucleotides are TGTGCCAGCAGCTTCTCCCTTTGGACGGAGAGCTCCTACAATGAGCAGTTCTTC. The encoded protein is CASSFSLWTESSYNEQFF.

This chain links TRBV28 with TRBJ2-4; either TRBD1 or TRBD2 may supply D (5 bases each). The CDR3 has 15 residues. The V and J ends lost 6 bases and 0 bases respectively, with 12 bases between them. Germline V gene data show CDR1 as MDHEN and CDR2 as SYDVKM. As DNA, the CDR3 is TGTGCCAGCAGCCCGGGACCAATAGCCAAAAACATTCAGTACTTC. As protein: CASSPGPIAKNIQYF.

The rearrangement joins TRBV27 to TRBJ2-1; D gene unclear. The length of the CDR3 is 13 residues. V was pared by 8 bases and J by 5 bases, with 13 bases between. Germline-derived CDR1 and CDR2 are MNHEY and SMNVEV (reference sequence). The CDR3: CASGRAAHNEQFF. The CDR3 bases are TGTGCCAGCGGAAGGGCAGCGCACAATGAGCAGTTCTTC.

The chain uses TRBV7-2 and TRBJ2-1, with a possible D match to TRBD2 (7 bases). CDR3 size: 13 residues. Looked up from germline, CDR1 is SGHTA and CDR2 is FQGNSA. V was trimmed by 3 bases and J by 8 bases, leaving 11 bases between them. The CDR3 DNA reads as TGTGCCAGCAGCTTTGCGGGGGCGGATGAGCAGTTCTTC. Its translation: CASSFAGADEQFF.

This chain uses TRBV20-1 with TRBJ2-7; D is perhaps TRBD1 or TRBD2 (5 bases each). The germline gives CDR1 DFQATT, CDR2 SNEGSKA (reference sequence). Trimming took off 3 bases at V and 7 bases at J, with 10 bases between the two ends. The CDR3 extends over 11 amino acids. CDR3 amino acids: CSARGDLEQYF. The CDR3 region has the DNA TGCAGTGCTAGGGGGGATTTGGAGCAGTACTTC.

In its sample, this clonotype was seen a few times. The chain links TRBV7-6 to TRBJ1-6, with TRBD1 matching 11 bases. V shed 5 bases, J shed 9 bases, and the junction held 6 bases outside the gene matches. The CDR3 has 15 amino acids. The germline V gene encodes CDR1 SGHVS and CDR2 FNYEAQ. The CDR3 protein is CASSRGQGVSSPLHF. CDR3 sequence (DNA): TGTGCCAGCAGCAGGGGACAGGGGGTATCTTCACCCCTCCACTTT.

The rearrangement links TRBV7-2 to TRBJ2-3; unclear D gene. Germline assignment: CDR1 SGHTA and CDR2 FQGNSA. Trimming shortened V by 1 base and J by 10 bases, and 9 bases separated the two germline ends. The CDR3 is made up of 12 amino acids. This CDR3 reads CASSLGRKAQYF. The CDR3 region has the DNA TGTGCCAGCAGCTTAGGTCGAAAAGCGCAGTATTTT.

This clonotype was detected only a few times. DNA of the CDR3: TGTGCCAGCAGCCAGAAAATTCGGGAGACTTATGAAGCTTTCTTT. This encodes CASSQKIRETYEAFF. This chain joins TRBV7-9 and TRBJ1-1; D not resolved. The V and J ends lost 5 bases and 7 bases respectively, with 20 bases between them. The CDR3 contains 15 residues. CDR1 and CDR2 from the germline V gene are SEHNR and FQNEAQ (reference sequence). Together with reference TRBV7-9 and TRBJ1-1, the CDR3 gives the full variable domain: DTGVSQNPRHKITKRGQNVTFRCDPISEHNRLYWYRQTLGQGPEFLTYFQNEAQLEKSRLLSDRFSAERPKGSFSTLEIQRTEQGDSAMYLCASSQKIRETYEAFFGQGTRLTVV.

The V call is TRBV12-3 or TRBV12-4, the J call TRBJ2-7, with 9 positions matching TRBD2. The CDR3 length is 13 residues. J gave up 6 bases and V 3 bases, and 3 bases lay outside the gene matches. The CDR3 is CASSLGLALEQYV. CDR3 DNA sequence: TGTGCCAGCAGTTTGGGACTAGCCCTCGAGCAGTACGTC.